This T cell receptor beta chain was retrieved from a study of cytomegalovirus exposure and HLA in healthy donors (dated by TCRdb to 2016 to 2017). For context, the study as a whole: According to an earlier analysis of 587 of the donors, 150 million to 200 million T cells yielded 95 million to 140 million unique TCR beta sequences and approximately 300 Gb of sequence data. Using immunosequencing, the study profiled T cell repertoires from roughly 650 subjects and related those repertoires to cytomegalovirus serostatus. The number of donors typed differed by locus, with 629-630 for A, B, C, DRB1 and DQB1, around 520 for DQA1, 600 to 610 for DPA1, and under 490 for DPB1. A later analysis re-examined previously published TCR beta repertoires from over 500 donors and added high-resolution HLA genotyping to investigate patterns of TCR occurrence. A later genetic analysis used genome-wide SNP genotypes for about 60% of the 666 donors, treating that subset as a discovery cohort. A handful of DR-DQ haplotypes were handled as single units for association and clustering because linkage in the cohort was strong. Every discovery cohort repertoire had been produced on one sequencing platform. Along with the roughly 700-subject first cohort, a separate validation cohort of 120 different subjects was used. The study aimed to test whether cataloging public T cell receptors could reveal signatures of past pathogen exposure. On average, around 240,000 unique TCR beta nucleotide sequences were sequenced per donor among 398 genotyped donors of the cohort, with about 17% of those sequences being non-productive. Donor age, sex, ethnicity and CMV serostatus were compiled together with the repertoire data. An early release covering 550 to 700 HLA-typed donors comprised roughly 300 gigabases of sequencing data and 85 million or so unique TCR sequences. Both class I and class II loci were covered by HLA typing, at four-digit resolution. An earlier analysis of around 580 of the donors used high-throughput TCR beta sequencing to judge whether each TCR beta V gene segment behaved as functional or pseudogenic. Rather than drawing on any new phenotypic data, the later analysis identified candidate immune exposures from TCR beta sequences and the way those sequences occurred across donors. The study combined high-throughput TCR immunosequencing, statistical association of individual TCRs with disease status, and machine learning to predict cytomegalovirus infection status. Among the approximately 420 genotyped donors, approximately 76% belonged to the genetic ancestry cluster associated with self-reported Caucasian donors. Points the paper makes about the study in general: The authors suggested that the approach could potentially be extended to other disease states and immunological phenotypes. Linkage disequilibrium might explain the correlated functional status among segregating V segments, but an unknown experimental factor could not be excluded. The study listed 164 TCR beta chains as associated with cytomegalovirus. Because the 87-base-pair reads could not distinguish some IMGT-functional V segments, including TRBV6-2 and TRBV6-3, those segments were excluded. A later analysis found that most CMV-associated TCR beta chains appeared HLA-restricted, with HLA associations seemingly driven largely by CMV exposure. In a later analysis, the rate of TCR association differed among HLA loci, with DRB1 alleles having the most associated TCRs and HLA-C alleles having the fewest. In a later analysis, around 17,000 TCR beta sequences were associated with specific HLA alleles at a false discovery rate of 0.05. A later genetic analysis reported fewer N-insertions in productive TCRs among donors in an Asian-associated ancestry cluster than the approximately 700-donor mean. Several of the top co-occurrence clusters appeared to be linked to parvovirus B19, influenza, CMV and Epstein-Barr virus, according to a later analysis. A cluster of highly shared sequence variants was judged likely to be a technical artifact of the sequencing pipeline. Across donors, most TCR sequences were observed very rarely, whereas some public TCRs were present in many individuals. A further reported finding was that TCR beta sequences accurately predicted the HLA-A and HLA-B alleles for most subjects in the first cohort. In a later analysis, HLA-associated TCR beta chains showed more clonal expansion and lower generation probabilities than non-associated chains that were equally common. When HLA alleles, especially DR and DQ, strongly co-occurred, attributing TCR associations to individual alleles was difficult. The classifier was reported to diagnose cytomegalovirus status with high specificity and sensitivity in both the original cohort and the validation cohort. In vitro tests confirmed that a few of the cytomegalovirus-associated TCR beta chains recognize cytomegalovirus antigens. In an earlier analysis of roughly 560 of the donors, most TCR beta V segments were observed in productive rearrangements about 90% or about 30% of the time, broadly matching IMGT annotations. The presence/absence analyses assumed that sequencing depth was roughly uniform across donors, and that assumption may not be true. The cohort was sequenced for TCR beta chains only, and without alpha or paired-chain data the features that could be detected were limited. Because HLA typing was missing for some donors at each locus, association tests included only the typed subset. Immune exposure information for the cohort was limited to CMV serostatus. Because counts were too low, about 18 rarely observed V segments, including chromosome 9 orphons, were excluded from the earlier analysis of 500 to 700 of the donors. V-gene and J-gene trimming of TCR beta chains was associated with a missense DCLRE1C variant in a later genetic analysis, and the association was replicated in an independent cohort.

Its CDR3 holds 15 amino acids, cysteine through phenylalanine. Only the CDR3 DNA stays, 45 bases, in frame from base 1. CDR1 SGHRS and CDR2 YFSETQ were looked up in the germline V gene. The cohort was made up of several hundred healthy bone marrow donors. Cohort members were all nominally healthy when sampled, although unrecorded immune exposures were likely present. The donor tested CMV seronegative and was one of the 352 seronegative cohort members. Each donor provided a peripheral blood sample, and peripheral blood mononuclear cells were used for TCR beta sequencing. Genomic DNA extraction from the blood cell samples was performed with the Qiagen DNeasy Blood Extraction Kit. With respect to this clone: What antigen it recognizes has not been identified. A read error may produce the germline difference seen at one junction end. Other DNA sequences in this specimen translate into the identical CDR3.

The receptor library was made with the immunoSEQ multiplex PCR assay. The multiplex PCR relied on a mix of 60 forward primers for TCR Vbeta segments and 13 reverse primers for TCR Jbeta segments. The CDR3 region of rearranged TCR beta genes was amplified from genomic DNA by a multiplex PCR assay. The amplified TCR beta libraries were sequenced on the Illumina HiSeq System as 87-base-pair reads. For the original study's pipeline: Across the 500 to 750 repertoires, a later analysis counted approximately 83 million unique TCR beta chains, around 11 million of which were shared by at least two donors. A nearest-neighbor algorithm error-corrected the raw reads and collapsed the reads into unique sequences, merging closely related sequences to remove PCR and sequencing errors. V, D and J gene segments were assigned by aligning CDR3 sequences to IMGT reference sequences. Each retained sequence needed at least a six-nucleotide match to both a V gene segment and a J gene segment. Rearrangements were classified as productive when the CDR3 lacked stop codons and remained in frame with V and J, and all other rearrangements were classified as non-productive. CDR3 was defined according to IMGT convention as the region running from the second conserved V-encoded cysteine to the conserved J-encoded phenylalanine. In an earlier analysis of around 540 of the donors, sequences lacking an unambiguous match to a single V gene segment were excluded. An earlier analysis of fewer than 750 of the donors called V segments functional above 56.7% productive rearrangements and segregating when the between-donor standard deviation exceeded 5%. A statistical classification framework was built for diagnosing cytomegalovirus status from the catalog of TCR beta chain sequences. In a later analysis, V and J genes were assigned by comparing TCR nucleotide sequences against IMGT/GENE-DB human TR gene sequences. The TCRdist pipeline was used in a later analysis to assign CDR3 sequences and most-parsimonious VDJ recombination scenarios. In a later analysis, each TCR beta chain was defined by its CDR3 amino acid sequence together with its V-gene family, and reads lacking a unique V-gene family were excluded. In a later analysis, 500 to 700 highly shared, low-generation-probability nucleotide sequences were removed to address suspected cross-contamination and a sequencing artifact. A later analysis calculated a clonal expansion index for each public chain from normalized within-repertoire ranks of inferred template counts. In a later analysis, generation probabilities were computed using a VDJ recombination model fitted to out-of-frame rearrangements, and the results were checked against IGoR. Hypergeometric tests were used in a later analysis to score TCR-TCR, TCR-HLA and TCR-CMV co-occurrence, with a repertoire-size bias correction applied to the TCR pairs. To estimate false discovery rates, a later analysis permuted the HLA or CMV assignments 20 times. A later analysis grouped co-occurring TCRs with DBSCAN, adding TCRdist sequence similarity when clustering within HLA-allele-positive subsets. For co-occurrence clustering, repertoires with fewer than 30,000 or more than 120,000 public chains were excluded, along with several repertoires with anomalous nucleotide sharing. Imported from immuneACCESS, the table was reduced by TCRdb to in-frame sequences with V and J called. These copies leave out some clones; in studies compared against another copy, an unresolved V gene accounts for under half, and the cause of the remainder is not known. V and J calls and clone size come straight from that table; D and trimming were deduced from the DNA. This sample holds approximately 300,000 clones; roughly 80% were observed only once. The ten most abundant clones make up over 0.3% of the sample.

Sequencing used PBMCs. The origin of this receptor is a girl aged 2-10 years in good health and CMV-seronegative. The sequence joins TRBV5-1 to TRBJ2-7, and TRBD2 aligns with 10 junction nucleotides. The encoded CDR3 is CASSFTSGIDYEQYF. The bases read TGCGCCAGCAGCTTTACTAGCGGGATTGACTACGAGCAGTACTTT.